These 2 T cell receptor beta chains came from one sample sequenced in a study of blood T cell repertoires in COVID-19. Assay used: immunoSEQ multiplex PCR; TCRdb lists only in-frame clones, some missing. The repertoire holds about 190,000 clones, with 70% to 90% as singletons. Sequenced: PBMCs or T cells enriched from blood (not recorded which). Every receptor here comes from a middle-aged woman in a cohort exposed to, infected with or recovered from COVID-19 (not recorded which).

The chain combines TRBV28 with TRBJ1-2; perhaps TRBD1 as D (5 bases). Germline CDR1 MDHEN, CDR2 SYDVKM. The ends were cut back, 6 bases at V and 7 bases at J, with 15 bases in the middle. The CDR3 loop spans 13 amino acids. CDR3 nucleotide sequence: TGTGCCAGCAGATTGGGGGGAATCGTTGGCTACACCTTC. This sequence encodes CASRLGGIVGYTF.

The V call is TRBV5-5, the J call TRBJ2-7; D is possibly TRBD2 (5 bases). Germline lookup yields CDR1 SGHKS and CDR2 YYEKEE (reference sequence). This CDR3 comprises 15 residues. Trimming pared 0 bases from V and 3 bases from J, leaving 13 bases between. The CDR3 bases are TGTGCCAGCAGCTTGGTGACGGGGTATGGCTACGAGCAGTACTTC. Protein sequence: CASSLVTGYGYEQYF.